The 11 T cell receptor beta chains in this list originate from one sample, sequenced in a study of kidney transplant recipient with SARS-CoV-2 infection. TCRdb redid the calling of the reads with MiXCR, one entry per CDR3 protein. The data hold 200,000 to 250,000 distinct CDR3 sequences, with under 35% observed a single time. This material consisted of a blood sample, taken at baseline and between days 110 and 120 from a kidney transplant recipient. These receptors were taken from a male patient aged 25 to 39 who had COVID-19 and was a kidney transplant recipient. T cells may partly derive from the graft donor.

This clonotype showed up many times. The gene calls are TRBV7-3 and TRBJ1-1, with TRBD1 matching over 7 bases. V was clipped by 5 bases and J by 5 bases; unmatched bases: 5. Germline assignment: CDR1 SGHTA and CDR2 FQGTGA. This CDR3 contains 13 residues. The CDR3 DNA reads TGTGCCAGCAGCAAGGGGGCTGCGACTGAAGCTTTCTTT. Encoded protein: CASSKGAATEAFF.

Regarding this clonotype: A clone one base away is much larger, so this may be a read error. The chain combines TRBV7-9 with TRBJ1-3, with D hard to call. This CDR3 is built from 16 residues. Trimming cost V 5 bases and J 0 bases, with 14 bases left between them. The germline V gene has CDR1 SEHNR and CDR2 FQNEAQ (reference sequence). In DNA form, the CDR3 reads TGTGCCAGCAGCCAAGGGCGGGGAAACTCTGGAAACACCATATATTTT. Amino acid sequence: CASSQGRGNSGNTIYF.

Details on this clonotype: Since a much larger clone is just one base distant, this may be a read error. The rearrangement links TRBV7-8 to TRBJ1-1; no definite D call. CDR1 SGHVS and CDR2 FQNEAQ come from the germline V gene. This CDR3 has 18 amino acids. V dropped 3 bases and J dropped 4 bases, with 24 bases sitting between them. CDR3 region: CASSFLGMGGSRGTEAFF. Written as DNA, the CDR3 is TGTGCCAGCAGCTTTTTAGGCATGGGTGGTTCGAGAGGCACTGAAGCTTTCTTT.

Concerning this clonotype: The final CDR3 position lacks the conserved phenylalanine or tryptophan, pointing to a likely read error. The chain carries TRBV30 and TRBJ1-1; TRBD1 might be the D (6 bases). Trimming cost V 0 bases and J 0 bases, with 8 bases left between them. CDR1 is GTSNPN, CDR2 SVGIG, per germline (reference sequence). This CDR3 is 14 amino acids long. CDR3 nucleotides: TGTGCCTGGAGTGTATACAGGGTGAACACTGAAGCTTTCCTT. Encoded protein: CAWSVYRVNTEAFL.

With regard to this clonotype: No DNA is shown, since the ends of the CDR3 on it are uncertain; the CDR3 is the one TCRdb lists. This rearrangement joins TRBV12-2 to TRBJ1-2. TRBV12-2 is noted as a pseudogene. The CDR3 is made up of 17 amino acids, end residues included. The CDR3 sequence is CASRTTGTPRKTYGCTF.

Many counts were recorded for this clonotype. CDR3 protein: CASLLHVPGKTYGYTF. As DNA, the CDR3 is TGTGCCAGCCTCCTCCACGTACCAGGAAAGACCTATGGCTACACCTTC. The chain uses TRBV5-4 and TRBJ1-2; D uncertain. The CDR3 has 16 amino acids. Germline V CDR1 and CDR2: SGHNT, YYREEE (reference sequence). The V end lost 7 bases, the J end lost 4 bases, and 23 bases lay between the germline ends. Looking up the rest from reference TRBV5-4 and TRBJ1-2 gives the full variable domain: ETGVTQSPTHLIKTRGQQVTLRCSSQSGHNTVSWYQQALGQGPQFIFQYYREEENGRGNFPPRFSGLQFPNYSSELNVNALELDDSALYLCASLLHVPGKTYGYTFGSGTRLTVV.

In this sample, this clonotype turned up many times. This chain joins TRBV10-3 and TRBJ1-2, with D uncertain. V lost 4 bases to trimming and J lost 7 bases, with 13 bases between them. CDR3 length: 13 amino acids. The germline CDR1 and CDR2 sequences are ENHRY and SYGVKD. CDR3 region: CAISAWVESGYTF. CDR3 nucleotides: TGTGCCATCAGTGCATGGGTTGAGAGTGGCTACACCTTC.

A note on this clonotype: Being one base from a much bigger clone, this may be a read error. The chain joins TRBV10-1 to TRBJ2-5; D ambiguous. The J call may be faulty, since TRBJ2-7 better matches the DNA end. The CDR3 sequence is 14 residues long. From germline, CDR1 is WNHNN and CDR2 SYGVQD (reference sequence). Here the CDR3 DNA reads TGCGCCAGCAGTGATCGGTCAGGACCTTCCGAGCAGTACTTC. Protein product: CASSDRSGPSEQYF.

V is TRBV7-2 and J is TRBJ2-3; 8 bases map to TRBD2. Germline CDR1 reads SGHTA; CDR2 reads FQGNSA. The CDR3 loop spans 14 amino acids. The junction had 5 bases not matched to a gene; V was cut back by 5 bases and J by 4 bases. This chain's CDR3 is CASSPRLASDTQYF. The DNA of the CDR3 is TGTGCCAGCAGCCCCAGACTAGCGTCAGATACGCAGTATTTT.

About this clonotype: A clone one base away is much larger, so this may be a read error. This chain joins TRBV7-2 and TRBJ1-1, with 9 positions matching TRBD1. Trimming at V came to 1 base and at J to 5 bases, leaving 14 bases not matched to a gene. Per the germline V gene, CDR1 is SGHTA and CDR2 is FQGNSA. The CDR3 consists of 18 residues. Here the CDR3 reads CASSLVSGTGSVKTEAFF. The CDR3 region has the DNA TGTGCCAGCAGCTTAGTCTCCGGGACAGGGAGCGTAAAGACTGAAGCTTTCTTT. Filled out from reference TRBV7-2 and TRBJ1-1, the complete variable domain reads GAGVSQSPSNKVTEKGKDVELRCDPISGHTALYWYRQSLGQGLEFLIYFQGNSAPDKSGLPSDRFSAERTGGSVSTLTIQRTQQEDSAVYLCASSLVSGTGSVKTEAFFGQGTRLTVV.

This clonotype was observed many times. The V call is TRBV19, the J call TRBJ1-2; tentatively, D is TRBD1 (5 bases). The CDR3 covers 17 residues. Per germline, CDR1 LNHDA and CDR2 SQIVND (reference sequence). Trimming removed 5 bases at V and 4 bases at J, with 23 bases between. CDR3 protein: CASSLNWTNRKTYGYTF. The CDR3 nucleotides are TGTGCCAGTAGTCTAAACTGGACAAATCGAAAGACCTATGGCTACACCTTC.